Shown below are 11 T cell receptor beta chains from a single sample sequenced in a study of CD8+ T cells in alopecia areata. After isolation, RNA underwent reverse transcription to generate cDNA as the sequencing template. Sequencing was performed with immunoSEQ multiplex PCR; in TCRdb, only in-frame clones are kept and a portion is missing. Of about 190,000 clones listed, 60% are singletons. Treatment here: oral pan-JAK inhibitor, 5-10 mg twice daily. This sample comprised CD4+ T cells sorted from blood, obtained at week 4, from a patient treated with tofacitinib. The receptors here all came from a human donor with alopecia areata.

The chain recombines TRBV9 with TRBJ1-2, with D uncertain. Trimming took 1 base from V and 4 from J, leaving 8 bases between them. The CDR3 spans 13 residues. The germline gives CDR1 SGDLS, CDR2 YYNGEE. This chain's CDR3 is CASSVMNGYGYTF. In DNA, the CDR3 is TGTGCCAGCAGCGTAATGAACGGCTATGGCTACACCTTC.

This clone has more than one count but fewer than ten. The chain has TRBV4-1 and TRBJ2-7, with TRBD2 matching 9 bases. Germline V lookup: CDR1 MGHRA, CDR2 YSYEKL. The junction had 3 bases not matched to a gene; V was cut back by 0 bases and J by 0 bases. This CDR3 contains 16 residues. The CDR3 DNA reads as TGCGCCAGCAGCCAAGAGCGGACTAGCGACTCCTACGAGCAGTACTTC. Protein product: CASSQERTSDSYEQYF.

This clone was detected only a few times. This chain uses TRBV28 with TRBJ2-5, with D possibly TRBD2 on 5 matching bases. This CDR3 contains 13 residues. Trimming stripped 7 bases from V and 4 bases from J, with 13 bases between. CDR1 MDHEN and CDR2 SYDVKM come from the germline V gene. CDR3 in amino acids: CASTGLSGETQYF. CDR3 DNA: TGTGCCAGCACGGGCCTAAGCGGAGAGACCCAGTACTTC.

This clone was found once. The CDR3 bases are TGTGCCTGGAGTGGTGAGGGGCCAGGGGGCGCCCAGTACTTC. It yields the protein CAWSGEGPGGAQYF. This rearrangement joins TRBV30 to TRBJ2-5; 8 bases are a match to TRBD1. This CDR3 spans 14 amino acids. CDR1 and CDR2 (germline): GTSNPN, SVGIG (reference sequence). The J segment lost 9 bases and the V segment lost 1 base, leaving 10 bases of the junction unmatched.

Only a few counts were recorded for this clone. V is TRBV27 and J is TRBJ2-6; the D gene is possibly TRBD1 (6 bases). Germline V gene sequence: CDR1 MNHEY, CDR2 SMNVEV (reference sequence). The V end was cut by 8 bases, the J end by 2 bases, with 13 bases between. The CDR3 has 15 amino acids. In DNA, the CDR3 is TGTGCCAGCGGACCTAAGGGGGCTGGGGCCAACGTCCTGACTTTC. The encoded protein is CASGPKGAGANVLTF.

The chain is built from TRBV2 and TRBJ2-2, with D uncertain. The CDR3 runs 15 residues. Trimming left V 1 base short and J 8 bases short, with 14 bases between. CDR1 SNHLY and CDR2 FYNNEI come from the germline V gene. The chain's CDR3 is CASSEVESVQGELFF. The DNA for the CDR3 is TGTGCCAGCAGTGAAGTGGAGTCGGTCCAAGGGGAGCTGTTTTTT.

This clone was seen just once. The chain has TRBV7-2 and TRBJ1-2, with D possibly TRBD1 on 6 matching bases. CDR3 length equals 14 residues. Trimming stripped 3 bases from V and 7 bases from J, with 15 bases between. The germline CDR1 and CDR2 sequences are SGHTA and FQGNSA. CDR3 DNA sequence: TGTGCCAGCAGCTTTACAGGGAGGTATACTGGCTACACCTTC. Translation gives CASSFTGRYTGYTF.

This sequence joins TRBV28 and TRBJ2-5; unclear D gene. Germline CDR1 is MDHEN and CDR2 is SYDVKM. V was trimmed by 5 bases and J by 5 bases, leaving 9 bases between them. The CDR3 covers 12 residues. The chain's CDR3 is CASSDLGETQYF. CDR3 DNA sequence: TGTGCCAGCAGTGACCTCGGGGAGACCCAGTACTTC.

The rearrangement uses TRBV6-5 and TRBJ2-7; 9 nucleotides align to TRBD2. This CDR3 is 15 amino acids long. V lost 2 bases, J lost 6 bases, and 8 bases stayed unmatched. CDR1 MNHEY and CDR2 SVGAGI come from the germline V gene. The DNA for the CDR3 is TGTGCCAGCAGTTACGATTGGGCGGGAGGGAGCGAGCAGTACTTC. Its protein product is CASSYDWAGGSEQYF.

The genes are TRBV6-1 and TRBJ2-3; 12 bases are shared with TRBD2. Trimming at V came to 6 bases and at J to 3 bases, leaving 4 bases not matched to a gene. The CDR3 is 15 residues long. Looked up from germline, CDR1 is MNHNS and CDR2 is SASEGT. DNA for the CDR3: TGTGCCAGCAGACTGACTAGCGGGAGTACAGATACGCAGTATTTT. Protein sequence: CASRLTSGSTDTQYF.

This clone was counted a few times. The rearrangement joins TRBV5-1 to TRBJ2-3; weak D call: TRBD1 (5 bases). V was clipped by 0 bases and J by 1 base, with 9 bases between them. The V gene's germline CDR1 is SGHRS and CDR2 YFSETQ. The CDR3 extends over 15 amino acids. The CDR3 region is CASSLDGQGTDTQYF. CDR3 coding DNA: TGCGCCAGCAGCTTGGACGGACAAGGCACAGATACGCAGTATTTT.